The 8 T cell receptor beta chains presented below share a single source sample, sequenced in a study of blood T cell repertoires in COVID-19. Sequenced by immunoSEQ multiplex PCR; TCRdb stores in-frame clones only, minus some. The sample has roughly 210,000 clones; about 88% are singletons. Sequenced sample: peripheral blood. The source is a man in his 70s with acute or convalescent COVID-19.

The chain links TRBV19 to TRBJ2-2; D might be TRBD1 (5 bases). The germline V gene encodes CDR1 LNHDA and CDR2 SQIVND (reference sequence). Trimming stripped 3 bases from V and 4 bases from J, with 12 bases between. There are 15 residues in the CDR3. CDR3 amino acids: CASSIQGQVTGELFF. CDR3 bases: TGTGCCAGTAGTATTCAGGGTCAGGTCACCGGGGAGCTGTTTTTT.

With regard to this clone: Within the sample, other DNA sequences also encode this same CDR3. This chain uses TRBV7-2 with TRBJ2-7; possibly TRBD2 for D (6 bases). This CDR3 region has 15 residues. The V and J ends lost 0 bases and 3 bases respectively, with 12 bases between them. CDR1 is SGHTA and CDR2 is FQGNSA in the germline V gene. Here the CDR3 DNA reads TGTGCCAGCAGCTTAGCGGGGGGACTTTACTACGAGCAGTACTTC. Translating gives CASSLAGGLYYEQYF.

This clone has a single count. The CDR3 sequence: CASSNQGAKTEAFF. CDR3 DNA sequence: TGTGCCAGCAGCAATCAGGGGGCGAAGACTGAAGCTTTCTTT. The chain is built from TRBV9 and TRBJ1-1; 8 positions agree with TRBD1. CDR3 length equals 14 residues. Trimming removed 4 bases from V and 5 bases from J; junction bases left unmatched: 7. The V gene's germline CDR1 is SGDLS and CDR2 YYNGEE.

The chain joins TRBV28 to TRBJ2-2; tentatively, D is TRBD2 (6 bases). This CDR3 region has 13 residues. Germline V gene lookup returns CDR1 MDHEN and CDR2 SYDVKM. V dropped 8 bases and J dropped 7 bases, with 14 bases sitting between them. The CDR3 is CASASGSGGELFF. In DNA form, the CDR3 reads TGTGCCAGCGCCTCGGGTAGCGGCGGGGAGCTGTTTTTT.

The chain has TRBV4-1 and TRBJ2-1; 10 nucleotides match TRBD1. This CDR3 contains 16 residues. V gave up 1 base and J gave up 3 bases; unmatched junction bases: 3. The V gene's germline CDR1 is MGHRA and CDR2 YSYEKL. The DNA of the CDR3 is TGCGCCAGCAGCCAAGTGGGACAGGGGTACTACAATGAGCAGTTCTTC. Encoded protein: CASSQVGQGYYNEQFF.

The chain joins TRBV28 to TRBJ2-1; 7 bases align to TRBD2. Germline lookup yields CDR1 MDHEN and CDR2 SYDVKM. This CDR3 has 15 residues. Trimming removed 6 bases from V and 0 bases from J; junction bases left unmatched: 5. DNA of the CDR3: TGTGCCAGCAGGACGGGCGGGAGCTCCTACAATGAGCAGTTCTTC. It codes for CASRTGGSSYNEQFF. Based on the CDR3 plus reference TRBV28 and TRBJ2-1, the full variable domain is DVKVTQSSRYLVKRTGEKVFLECVQDMDHENMFWYRQDPGLGLRLIYFSYDVKMKEKGDIPEGYSVSREKKERFSLILESASTNQTSMYLCASRTGGSSYNEQFFGPGTRLTVL.

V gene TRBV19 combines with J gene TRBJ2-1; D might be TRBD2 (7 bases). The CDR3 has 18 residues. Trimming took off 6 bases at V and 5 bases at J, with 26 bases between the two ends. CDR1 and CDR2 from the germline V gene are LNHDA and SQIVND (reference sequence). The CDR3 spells CASSPILGGLGHHNEQFF. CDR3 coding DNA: TGTGCCAGTAGCCCTATATTGGGGGGGCTCGGTCATCACAATGAGCAGTTCTTC.

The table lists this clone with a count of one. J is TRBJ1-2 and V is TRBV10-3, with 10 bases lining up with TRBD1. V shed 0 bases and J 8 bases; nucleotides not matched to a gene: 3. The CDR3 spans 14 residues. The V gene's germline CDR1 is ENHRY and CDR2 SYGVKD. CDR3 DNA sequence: TGTGCCATCAGTGAGTCGAGGGACAGGGGCGGCTACACCTTC. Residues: CAISESRDRGGYTF.